This TCR beta chain was sequenced in a study of cytomegalovirus exposure and HLA in healthy donors. With 60 Vbeta and 13 Jbeta primers, the PCR was carried out. Some clones are missing from TCRdb's copy, which holds only in-frame ones; the method was immunoSEQ multiplex PCR. The table shows 100,000 to 150,000 clones, with over 75% occurring only once. The ends lost 6 bases at V and 2 bases at J; junction bases unmatched: 1. Germline V gives CDR1 WSHSY, CDR2 SAAADI. The CDR3 runs to 14 residues. This TCR was recovered from a woman aged 40 to 49 in good health and CMV-seropositive. This chain links TRBV10-2 with TRBJ2-6; 7 bases align to TRBD1. The sample comprised PBMCs. CDR3 sequence reads: CASRGGAGANVLTF. Written as DNA, the CDR3 is TGCGCCAGCAGAGGGGGCGCTGGGGCCAACGTCCTGACTTTC.